This TCR beta chain was documented in a study of regulatory T cells in long-lasting Graves disease. Study information: Persistence in Graves' disease denoted antithyroid drug use beyond 5 years alongside positive TSH receptor antibodies.

Looked up from germline, CDR1 is GTSNPN and CDR2 is SVGIG (reference sequence). The V and J ends lost 7 bases and 0 bases, in that order; junction bases with no gene match: 6. The CDR3 has 14 amino acids. With iRepertoire HTBI primers and Arm-PCR of CDR3 regions, TCR beta libraries were built. TCRdb reanalysed the multiplex PCR reads using MiXCR and keeps one entry per CDR3 protein. The sample lists 600,000 to 850,000 distinct CDR3 sequences, about 32% occurring once. About this clonotype: As yet, its antigen is unknown.

Time point here: persistent/refractory GD, antithyroid drugs over 5 years with positive TRAb. Extracted RNA from PBMCs served as the source of the TCR library. Study-wide findings and caveats: TRBV28, TRBJ1-2 and TRBJ2-5 emerged as the favored segments in persistent disease.

The receptor's source is a female donor with Graves disease. This chain connects TRBV30 to TRBJ2-3, with TRBD2 identical over 8 bases. This material consisted of peripheral blood mononuclear cells (PBMCs), taken when the disease was refractory, from a patient treated with antithyroid drugs. CDR3 amino acids: CAYGPSGSTDTQYF. CDR3 bases: TGTGCCTATGGACCTAGCGGGAGCACAGATACGCAGTATTTT.